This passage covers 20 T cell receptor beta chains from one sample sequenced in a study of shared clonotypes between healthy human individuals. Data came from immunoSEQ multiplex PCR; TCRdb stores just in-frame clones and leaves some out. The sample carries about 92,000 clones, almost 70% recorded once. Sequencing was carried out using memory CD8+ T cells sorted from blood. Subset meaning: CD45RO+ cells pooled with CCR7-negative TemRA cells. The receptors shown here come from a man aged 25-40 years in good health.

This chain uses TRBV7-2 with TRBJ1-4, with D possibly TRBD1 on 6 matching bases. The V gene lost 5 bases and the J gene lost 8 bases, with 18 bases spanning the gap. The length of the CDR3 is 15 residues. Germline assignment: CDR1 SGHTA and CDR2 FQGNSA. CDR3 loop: CASSGQGGLGEKLFF. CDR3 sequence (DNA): TGTGCCAGCAGCGGTCAAGGGGGGCTTGGAGAAAAACTGTTTTTT.

The CDR3 is CASSLGGQSLYGYTF. The CDR3 nucleotides read TGTGCCAGCAGCTTAGGGGGACAGAGCCTCTATGGCTACACCTTC. The rearrangement joins TRBV7-8 to TRBJ1-2; 7 bases agree with TRBD1. After removal of 1 base from V and 4 bases from J, the junction contained 6 bases not matched to a gene. This CDR3 region has 15 residues. The germline gives CDR1 SGHVS, CDR2 FQNEAQ.

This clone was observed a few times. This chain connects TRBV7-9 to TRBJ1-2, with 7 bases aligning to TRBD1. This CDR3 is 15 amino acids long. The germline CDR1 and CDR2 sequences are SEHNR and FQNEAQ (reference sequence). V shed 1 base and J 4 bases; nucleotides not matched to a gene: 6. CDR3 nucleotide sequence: TGTGCCAGCAGCTTAGGAGGGACAGCCAGCTATGGCTACACCTTC. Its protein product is CASSLGGTASYGYTF.

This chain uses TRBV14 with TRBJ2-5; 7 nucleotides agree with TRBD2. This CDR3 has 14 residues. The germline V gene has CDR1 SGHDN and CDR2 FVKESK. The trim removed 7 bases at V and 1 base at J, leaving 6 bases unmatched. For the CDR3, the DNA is TGTGCCAGCATCCGCGGGGGTCTCCAAGAGACCCAGTACTTC. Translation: CASIRGGLQETQYF. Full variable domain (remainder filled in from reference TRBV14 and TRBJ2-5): EAGVTQFPSHSVIEKGQTVTLRCDPISGHDNLYWYRRVMGKEIKFLLHFVKESKQDESGMPNNRFLAERTGGTYSTLKVQPAELEDSGVYFCASIRGGLQETQYFGPGTRLLVL.

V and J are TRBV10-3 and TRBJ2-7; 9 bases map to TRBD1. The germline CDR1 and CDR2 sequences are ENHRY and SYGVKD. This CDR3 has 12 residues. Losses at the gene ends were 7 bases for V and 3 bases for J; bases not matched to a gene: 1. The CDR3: CAITTGGYEQYF. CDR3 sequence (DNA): TGTGCCATCACGACAGGGGGCTACGAGCAGTACTTC.

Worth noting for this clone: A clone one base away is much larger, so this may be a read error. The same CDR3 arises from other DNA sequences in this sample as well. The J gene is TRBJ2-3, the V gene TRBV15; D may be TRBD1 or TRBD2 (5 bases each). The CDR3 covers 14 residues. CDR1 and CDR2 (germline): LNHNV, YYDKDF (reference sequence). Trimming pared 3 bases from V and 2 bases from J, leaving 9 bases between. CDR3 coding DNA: TGTGCCACCAGCAGTGGGACCGACACAGATACGCAGTATTTT. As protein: CATSSGTDTDTQYF.

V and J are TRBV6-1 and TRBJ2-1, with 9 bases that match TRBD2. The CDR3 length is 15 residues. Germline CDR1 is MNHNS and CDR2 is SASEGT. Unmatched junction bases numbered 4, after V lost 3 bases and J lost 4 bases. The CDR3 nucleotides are TGTGCCAGCAGTGACGGGGCGGGAGGGTACAATGAGCAGTTCTTC. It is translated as CASSDGAGGYNEQFF.

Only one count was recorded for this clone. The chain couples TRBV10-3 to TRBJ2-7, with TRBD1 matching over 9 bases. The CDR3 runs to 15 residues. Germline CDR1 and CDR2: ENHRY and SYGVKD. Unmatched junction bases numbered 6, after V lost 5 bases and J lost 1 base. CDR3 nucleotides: TGTGCCATCAGTAACAGACAGGGGGTTTCCTACGAGCAGTACTTC. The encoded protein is CAISNRQGVSYEQYF.

CDR3 protein: CASRKDRVGEQYF. The DNA for the CDR3 is TGTGCCAGCAGGAAGGACAGGGTAGGCGAGCAGTACTTC. The chain recombines TRBV6-9 with TRBJ2-7; the match to TRBD1 covers 8 bases. With 6 bases clipped from V and 6 bases from J, the junction kept 7 bases outside the gene matches. CDR3 length: 13 amino acids. In germline, CDR1 is MNHGY, CDR2 SVAAGI.

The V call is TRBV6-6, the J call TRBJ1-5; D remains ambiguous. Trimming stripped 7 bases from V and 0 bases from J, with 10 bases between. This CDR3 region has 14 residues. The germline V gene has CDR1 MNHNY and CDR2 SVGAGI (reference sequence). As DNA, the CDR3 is TGTGCCAGCACCTACATGAATAGCAATCAGCCCCAGCATTTT. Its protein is CASTYMNSNQPQHF.

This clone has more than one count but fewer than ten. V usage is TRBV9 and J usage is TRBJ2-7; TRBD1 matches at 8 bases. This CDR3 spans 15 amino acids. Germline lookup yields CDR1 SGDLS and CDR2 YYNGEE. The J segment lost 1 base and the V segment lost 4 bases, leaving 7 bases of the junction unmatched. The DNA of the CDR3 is TGTGCCAGCAGCCCTCGACAGGGGCGTTCCTACGAGCAGTACTTC. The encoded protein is CASSPRQGRSYEQYF.

As DNA, the CDR3 is TGTGCCAGCAGCCCCGGGGCCAGCGGGAGCCACGAGCAGTACTTC. It is translated as CASSPGASGSHEQYF. The chain uses TRBV6-1 and TRBJ2-7; 8 bases line up with TRBD2. Per germline, CDR1 MNHNS and CDR2 SASEGT. V was pared by 6 bases and J by 5 bases, with 12 bases of the junction left unmatched. CDR3 length: 15 amino acids.

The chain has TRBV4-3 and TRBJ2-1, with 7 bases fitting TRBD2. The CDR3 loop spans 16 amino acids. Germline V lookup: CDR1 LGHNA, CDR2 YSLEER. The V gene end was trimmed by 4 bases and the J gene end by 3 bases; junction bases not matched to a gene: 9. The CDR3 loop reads CASSLGAGNLYNEQFF. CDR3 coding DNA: TGCGCCAGCAGCCTGGGAGCGGGGAACCTCTACAATGAGCAGTTCTTC.

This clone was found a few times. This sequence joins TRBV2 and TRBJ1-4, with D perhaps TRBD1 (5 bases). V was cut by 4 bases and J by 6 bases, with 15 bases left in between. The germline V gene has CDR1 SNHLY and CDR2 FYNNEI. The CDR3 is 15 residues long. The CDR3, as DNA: TGTGCCAGCAGTGGAGGGGCAACCATGTATGAAAAACTGTTTTTT. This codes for CASSGGATMYEKLFF.

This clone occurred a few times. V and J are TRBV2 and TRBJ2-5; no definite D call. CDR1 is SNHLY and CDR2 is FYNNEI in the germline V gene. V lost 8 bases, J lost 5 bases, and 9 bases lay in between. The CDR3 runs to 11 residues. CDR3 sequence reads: CASDNAETQYF. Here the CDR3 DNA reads TGTGCCAGCGATAATGCGGAGACCCAGTACTTC. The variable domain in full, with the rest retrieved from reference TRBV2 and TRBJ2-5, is EPEVTQTPSHQVTQMGQEVILRCVPISNHLYFYWYRQILGQKVEFLVSFYNNEISEKSEIFDDQFSVERPDGSNFTLKIRSTKLEDSAMYFCASDNAETQYFGPGTRLLVL.

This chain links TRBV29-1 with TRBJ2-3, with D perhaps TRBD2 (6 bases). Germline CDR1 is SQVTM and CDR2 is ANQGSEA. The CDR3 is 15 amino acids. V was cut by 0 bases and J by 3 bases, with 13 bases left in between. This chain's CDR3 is CSVEDRGGGTDTQYF. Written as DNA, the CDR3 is TGCAGCGTTGAAGATCGGGGAGGAGGAACAGATACGCAGTATTTT.

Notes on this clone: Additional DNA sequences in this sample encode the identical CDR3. The CDR3 loop reads CASSKTGELFF. The CDR3 nucleotides read TGTGCCAGCAGTAAGACCGGGGAGCTGTTTTTT. This chain joins TRBV27 and TRBJ2-2; the D is unclear. Trimming took 5 bases from V and 5 from J, leaving 3 bases between them. CDR3 length: 11 amino acids. Per germline, CDR1 MNHEY and CDR2 SMNVEV (reference sequence).

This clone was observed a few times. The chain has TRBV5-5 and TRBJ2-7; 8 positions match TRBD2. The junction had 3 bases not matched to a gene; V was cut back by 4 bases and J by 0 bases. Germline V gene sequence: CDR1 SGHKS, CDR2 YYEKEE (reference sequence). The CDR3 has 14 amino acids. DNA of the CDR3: TGTGCCAGCAGCCCCACTAGCGGCTCCTACGAGCAGTACTTC. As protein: CASSPTSGSYEQYF.

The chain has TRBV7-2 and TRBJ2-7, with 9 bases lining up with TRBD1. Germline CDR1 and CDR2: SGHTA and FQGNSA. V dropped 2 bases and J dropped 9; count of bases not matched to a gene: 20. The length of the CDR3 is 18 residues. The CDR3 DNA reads TGTGCCAGCAGCTTAACCGGGACAGGGCTGGGAACTGCCACTCGGCAGTACTTC. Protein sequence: CASSLTGTGLGTATRQYF. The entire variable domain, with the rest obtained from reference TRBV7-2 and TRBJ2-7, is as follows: GAGVSQSPSNKVTEKGKDVELRCDPISGHTALYWYRQSLGQGLEFLIYFQGNSAPDKSGLPSDRFSAERTGGSVSTLTIQRTQQEDSAVYLCASSLTGTGLGTATRQYFGPGTRLTVT.

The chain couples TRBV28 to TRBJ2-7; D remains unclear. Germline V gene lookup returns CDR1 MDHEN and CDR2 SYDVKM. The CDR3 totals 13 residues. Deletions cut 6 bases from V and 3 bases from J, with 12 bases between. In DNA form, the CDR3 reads TGTGCCAGCAGACTGGACGGAAACTACGAGCAGTACTTC. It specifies CASRLDGNYEQYF.